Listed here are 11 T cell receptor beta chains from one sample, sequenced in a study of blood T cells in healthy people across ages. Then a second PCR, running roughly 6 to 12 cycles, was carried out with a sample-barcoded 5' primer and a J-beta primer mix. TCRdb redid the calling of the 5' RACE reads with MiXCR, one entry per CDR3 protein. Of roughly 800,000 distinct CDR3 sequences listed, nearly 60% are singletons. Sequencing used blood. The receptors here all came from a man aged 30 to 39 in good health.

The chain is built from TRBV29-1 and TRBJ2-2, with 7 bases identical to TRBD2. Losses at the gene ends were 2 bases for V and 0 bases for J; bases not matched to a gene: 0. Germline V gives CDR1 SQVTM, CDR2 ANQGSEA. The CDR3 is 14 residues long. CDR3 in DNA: TGCAGCGTTGAAAGCGGGACGAACACCGGGGAGCTGTTTTTT. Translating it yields CSVESGTNTGELFF.

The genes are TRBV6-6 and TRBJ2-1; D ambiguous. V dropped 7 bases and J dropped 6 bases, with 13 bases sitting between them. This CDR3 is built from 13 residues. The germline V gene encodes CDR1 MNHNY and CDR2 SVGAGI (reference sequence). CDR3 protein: CASTPRFPNEQFF. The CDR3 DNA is TGTGCCAGCACCCCGCGGTTTCCCAATGAGCAGTTCTTC.

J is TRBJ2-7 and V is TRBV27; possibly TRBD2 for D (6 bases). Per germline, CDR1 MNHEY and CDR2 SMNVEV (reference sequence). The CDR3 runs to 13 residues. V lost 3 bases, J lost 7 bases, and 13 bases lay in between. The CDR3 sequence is CASSFVTSSEQYF. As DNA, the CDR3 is TGTGCCAGCAGTTTCGTCACTAGCAGTGAGCAGTACTTC.

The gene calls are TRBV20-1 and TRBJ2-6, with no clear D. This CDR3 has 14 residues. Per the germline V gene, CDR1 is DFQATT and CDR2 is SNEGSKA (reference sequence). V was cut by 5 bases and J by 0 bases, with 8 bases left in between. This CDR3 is CSARPSSGANVLTF. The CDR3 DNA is TGCAGTGCTCGACCCAGCTCTGGGGCCAACGTCCTGACTTTC.

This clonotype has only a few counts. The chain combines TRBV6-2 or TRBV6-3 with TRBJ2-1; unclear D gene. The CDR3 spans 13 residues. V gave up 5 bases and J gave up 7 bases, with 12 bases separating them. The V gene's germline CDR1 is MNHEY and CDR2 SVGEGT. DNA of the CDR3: TGTGCCAGCAGTCAAGGCCTGGGGAATGAGCAGTTCTTC. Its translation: CASSQGLGNEQFF.

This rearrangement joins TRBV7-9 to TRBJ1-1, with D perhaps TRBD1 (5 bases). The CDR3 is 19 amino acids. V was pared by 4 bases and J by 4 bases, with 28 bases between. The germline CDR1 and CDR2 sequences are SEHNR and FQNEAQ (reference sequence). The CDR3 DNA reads TGTGCCAGCAGCTCTCCCCTTTCTTTGGGGCCACCCAAGGGCACTGAAGCTTTCTTT. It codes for CASSSPLSLGPPKGTEAFF.

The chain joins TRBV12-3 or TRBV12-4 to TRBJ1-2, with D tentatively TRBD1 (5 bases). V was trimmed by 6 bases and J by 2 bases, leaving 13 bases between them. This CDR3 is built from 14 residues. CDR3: CASSRGDGNYGYTF. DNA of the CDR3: TGTGCCAGCAGCCGCGGGGACGGAAACTATGGCTACACCTTC.

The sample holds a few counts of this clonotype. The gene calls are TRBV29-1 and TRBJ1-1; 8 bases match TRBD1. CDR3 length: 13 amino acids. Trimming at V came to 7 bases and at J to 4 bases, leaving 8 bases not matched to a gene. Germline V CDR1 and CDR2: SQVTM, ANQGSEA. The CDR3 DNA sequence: TGCAGCGCACCGGACAGGGAGAGCACTGAAGCTTTCTTT. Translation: CSAPDRESTEAFF. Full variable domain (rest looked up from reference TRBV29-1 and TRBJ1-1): SAVISQKPSRDICQRGTSLTIQCQVDSQVTMMFWYRQQPGQSLTLIATANQGSEATYESGFVIDKFPISRPNLTFSTLTVSNMSPEDSSIYLCSAPDRESTEAFFGQGTRLTVV.

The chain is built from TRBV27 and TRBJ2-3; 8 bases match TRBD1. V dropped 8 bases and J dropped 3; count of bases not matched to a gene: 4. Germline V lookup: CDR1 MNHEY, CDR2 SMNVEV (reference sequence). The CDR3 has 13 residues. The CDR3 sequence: CASADRDTDTQYF. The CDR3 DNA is TGTGCCAGCGCGGACAGGGATACAGATACGCAGTATTTT.

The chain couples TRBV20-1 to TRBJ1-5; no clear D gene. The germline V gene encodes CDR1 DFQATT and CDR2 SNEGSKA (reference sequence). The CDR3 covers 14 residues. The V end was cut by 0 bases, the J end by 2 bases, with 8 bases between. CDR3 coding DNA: TGCAGTGCTAGAGATCCGACGGGCAATCAGCCCCAGCATTTT. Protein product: CSARDPTGNQPQHF.

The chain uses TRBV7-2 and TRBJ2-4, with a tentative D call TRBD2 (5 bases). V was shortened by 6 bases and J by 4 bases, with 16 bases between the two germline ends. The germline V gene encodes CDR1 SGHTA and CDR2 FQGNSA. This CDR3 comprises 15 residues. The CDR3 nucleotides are TGTGCCAGCAGTCAAATAGGGCGGGTTAAAAACATTCAGTACTTC. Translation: CASSQIGRVKNIQYF.